This T cell receptor beta chain was observed in a study of T cells in Graves' hyperthyroidism and ophthalmopathy. The V end lost 3 bases, the J end lost 5 bases, and 14 bases lay between the germline ends. The CDR3 length is 15 residues. Germline CDR1 is SGHAT and CDR2 is FQNNGV. It was RNA transcripts that yielded the amplified TCR beta CDR3 regions. The TCR CDR3 first-round RT-PCR relied on the HTBI primer set. TCRdb fed the multiplex PCR reads into MiXCR, producing one record per CDR3 protein. The repertoire holds 150,000 to 200,000 distinct CDR3 sequences, with approximately 15% as singletons. This clonotype was obtained from a woman between 45 and 65 years old with Graves' hyperthyroidism. Sequencing was done on a sample of blood. The chain combines TRBV11-2 with TRBJ2-1; D is tentatively TRBD1 or TRBD2 (5 bases each). This CDR3 reads CASSLFGGADNEQFF. CDR3 DNA sequence: TGTGCCAGCAGCTTGTTTGGGGGAGCCGACAATGAGCAGTTCTTC.